A selection of T cell receptor beta chains follows, all from one sample in a study of graft-versus-host responses after intestinal transplantation. Repertoires were generated with immunoSEQ multiplex PCR, while TCRdb's copy carries only in-frame clones and drops some. The sample lists 25,000 to 35,000 clones, about 85% occurring once. The input for sequencing was PBMCs, taken approximately 460 days after intestinal transplantation. The origin of the receptors is a human patient who received an intestinal transplant, so some T cells may come from the graft donor. The CDR3 runs from the conserved cysteine through the conserved F or W. Fields, in order: V gene, clone size, J gene, D gene, CDR3 DNA, CDR3 protein. A D gene is named only where the DNA matches it firmly. Rows give clone size only sometimes, using once, few, many, or a class for an expanded clone.

>TRBV4-1|.|TRBJ1-2|TRBD1
TGCGCCAGCAGCCATCTACAGGGGGGTAACTATGGCTACACCTTC
CASSHLQGGNYGYTF
>TRBV21-1|once|TRBJ1-1|.
TGTGCCAGCAGCAAAGCGCTGGGCGAGAACACTGAAGCTTTCTTT
CASSKALGENTEAFF
>TRBV6-5|.|TRBJ2-2|TRBD1
TGTGCCAGCAGGGCGTTGAGGGGGCGTACCGGGGAGCTGTTTTTT
CASRALRGRTGELFF
>TRBV18|once|TRBJ2-3|.
TGTGCCAGCTCACCTTCGACTAGGACAGATACGCAGTATTTT
CASSPSTRTDTQYF
>TRBV7-9|.|TRBJ1-5|.
TGTGCCAGCAGCTTACCACAAAGGACCGACAATCAGCCCCAGCATTTT
CASSLPQRTDNQPQHF
>TRBV4-2|once|TRBJ2-3|.
TGTGCCAGCAGCCAAGGAGATACGCAGTATTTT
CASSQGDTQYF
>TRBV5-1|.|TRBJ2-5|TRBD2
TGCGCCAGCAGCCCCTTGACTAGCGGGACTCAAAGGGGGACCCAGTACTTC
CASSPLTSGTQRGTQYF
>TRBV21-1|.|TRBJ1-4|.
TGTGCCAGCAGCAAACGGGGGGGGCAGCAGGGAAAACTGTTTTTT
CASSKRGGQQGKLFF
>TRBV5-1|once|TRBJ1-2|.
TGCGCCAGCAGCTTGTTGGGGGATGGCTACACCTTC
CASSLLGDGYTF
>TRBV6-1|few|TRBJ1-2|.
TGTGCCAGCAGTGAAGGAGGGAGGCATGGCTACACCTTC
CASSEGGRHGYTF
>TRBV28|.|TRBJ2-5|.
TGTGCCAGCAGGCCGACAGGAGATAGGGCCCAGTACTTC
CASRPTGDRAQYF
>TRBV4-2|once|TRBJ2-1|.
TGTGCCAGCAGCTCGGGACCTTTGGCCTCCTACAATGAGCAGTTCTTC
CASSSGPLASYNEQFF
>TRBV9|.|TRBJ2-3|TRBD2
TGTGCCAGCAGCGCCCACGGAGGAGCGGGAGGGGTAGATACGCAGTATTTT
CASSAHGGAGGVDTQYF
>TRBV2|few|TRBJ2-2|.
TGTGCCAGCAGTGATCTGAGGGGGGCGCCCGGGGAGCTGTTTTTT
CASSDLRGAPGELFF
>TRBV7-9|.|TRBJ1-1|TRBD1
TGTGCCAGCAGCTTCCCAGGGGGGGACTACGAAGCTTTCTTT
CASSFPGGDYEAFF
>TRBV19|.|TRBJ1-1|.
TGTGCCAGTATTTCCGGAGTCGGGGGCGTCACTGAAGCTTTCTTT
CASISGVGGVTEAFF
>TRBV5-4|.|TRBJ1-2|TRBD1
TGTGCCAGCAGGCCGGGACAGGTCTATGGCTACACCTTC
CASRPGQVYGYTF
>TRBV7-9|.|TRBJ1-2|.
TGTGCCAGCAGCCCCTATCAGGGACTCTATGGCTACACCTTC
CASSPYQGLYGYTF
>TRBV5-1|few|TRBJ2-7|.
TGCGCCAGCAGCTCGGAACCCTACGAGCAGTACTTC
CASSSEPYEQYF
>TRBV2|once|TRBJ2-3|TRBD2
TGTGCCACCGGGACTAGCGGGGGGGCCGTTAGCACAGATACGCAGTATTTT
CATGTSGGAVSTDTQYF
>TRBV4-1|.|TRBJ2-1|.
TGCGCCAGCAGCCCCCCTAGGCAACCCCCGTACAATGAGCAGTTCTTC
CASSPPRQPPYNEQFF
>TRBV12-5|.|TRBJ2-2|.
TGTGCTAGTGGTTTGTACGGAAACGGGGAGCTGTTTTTT
CASGLYGNGELFF
>TRBV4-1|.|TRBJ2-2|TRBD1
TGCGCCAGCAGCCAAGCCAGGGGGCTCACCGGGGAGCTGTTTTTT
CASSQARGLTGELFF
>TRBV27|.|TRBJ1-4|TRBD1
TGTGCCAGCAGGGGACAGGGACAAAAACTGTTTTTT
CASRGQGQKLFF
>TRBV6-1|once|TRBJ2-7|TRBD1
TGTGCCAGCAGTTTGGGGACAGGGGGTTACGAGCAGTACTTC
CASSLGTGGYEQYF
>TRBV6-5|.|TRBJ2-7|.
TGTGCCAGCAGTTACCCCACAATCTACGAGCAGTACTTC
CASSYPTIYEQYF
>TRBV4-3|.|TRBJ2-7|.
TGCGCCAGCAGCCAAGATGGAGCCCCGGAGCAGTACTTC
CASSQDGAPEQYF
>TRBV5-1|.|TRBJ2-7|.
TGCGCCAGCAGCTTGGGGTTACGGGGGAACTACGAGCAGTACTTC
CASSLGLRGNYEQYF
>TRBV5-1|.|TRBJ2-7|TRBD1
TGCGCCAGCAGCTTGGGGGACAGCCACGAGCAGTACTTC
CASSLGDSHEQYF
>TRBV30|.|TRBJ1-1|.
TGTGCCTGGGCGAACAGGGCATTGAACACTGAAGCTTTCTTT
CAWANRALNTEAFF
>TRBV19|once|TRBJ2-4|TRBD1
TGTGCCAGTGGGGACAGGGGGGCAAAAAACATTCAGTACTTC
CASGDRGAKNIQYF
>TRBV9|.|TRBJ1-2|TRBD1
TGTGCCAGCAGCGTGACAGGGAGGTATGGCTACACCTTC
CASSVTGRYGYTF
>TRBV21-1|few|TRBJ2-7|.
TGTGCCAGCAGCAAAGGGGGCGAGCAGTACTTC
CASSKGGEQYF